A selection of T cell receptor beta chains follows, all from one sample in a study of cytomegalovirus exposure and HLA in healthy donors. Repertoires were generated with immunoSEQ multiplex PCR, while TCRdb's copy carries only in-frame clones and drops some. The sample carries 95,000 to 120,000 clones, 70% to 80% recorded once. Material for sequencing was PBMCs. The source is a woman under 40 in good health and CMV-seropositive. CDR3s include the opening cysteine and the closing phenylalanine or tryptophan. D genes are given only for firm matches. Some rows have no size entry. The others give once, few or many, or a class for an expanded clone.

CASEDRANYGYTF | TGTGCCAGCGAGGACAGGGCTAACTATGGCTACACCTTC | TRBV21-1 | NA | TRBJ1-2 | NA
CASSEFRQAYTGELFF | TGTGCCAGCAGTGAATTTAGACAGGCATACACCGGGGAGCTGTTTTTT | TRBV25-1 | NA | TRBJ2-2 | NA
CASSQFAQAAYEQYF | TGTGCCAGCAGCCAATTTGCACAGGCCGCCTACGAGCAGTACTTC | TRBV14 | few | TRBJ2-7 | NA
CASSAQGREGYTF | TGTGCCAGCAGTGCACAGGGGCGGGAAGGCTACACCTTC | TRBV25-1 | NA | TRBJ1-2 | TRBD1
CASSYGQGPMGEQYF | TGCGCCAGCAGCTATGGACAGGGCCCAATGGGTGAGCAGTACTTC | TRBV5-1 | NA | TRBJ2-7 | TRBD1
CASSQSGRGRGGDEKLFF | TGCGCCAGCAGCCAATCGGGAAGGGGGCGCGGGGGGGATGAAAAACTGTTTTTT | TRBV4-1 | once | TRBJ1-4 | TRBD1
CASSKMGLAGSYNEQFF | TGTGCCAGTAGTAAGATGGGACTAGCGGGCTCCTACAATGAGCAGTTCTTC | TRBV19 | NA | TRBJ2-1 | TRBD2
CASSPNSGGTLHF | TGTGCCAGCTCACCTAATTCAGGGGGCACCCTCCACTTT | TRBV18 | NA | TRBJ1-6 | TRBD1
CAWSVSLIAETSTDTQYF | TGTGCCTGGAGTGTATCATTAATAGCGGAAACTAGCACAGATACGCAGTATTTT | TRBV30 | NA | TRBJ2-3 | NA
CASNPRTGIATEAFF | TGTGCCAGCAACCCTCGCACAGGGATCGCCACTGAAGCTTTCTTT | TRBV6-5 | NA | TRBJ1-1 | NA
CASSGVPGFNSPLHF | TGTGCCAGCAGTGGAGTACCAGGGTTTAATTCACCCCTCCACTTT | TRBV2 | NA | TRBJ1-6 | NA
CASSRGRGLQETQYF | TGTGCCAGCTCTAGAGGAAGGGGGCTCCAAGAGACCCAGTACTTC | TRBV6-1 | NA | TRBJ2-5 | TRBD1
CASSSGTGSYEQYF | TGTGCCAGCAGCTCCGGGACAGGGTCCTACGAGCAGTACTTC | TRBV11-3 | NA | TRBJ2-7 | TRBD1
CASSPMGAGLNQPQHF | TGTGCCAGCAGCCCAATGGGTGCGGGCCTTAATCAGCCCCAGCATTTT | TRBV5-6 | NA | TRBJ1-5 | NA
CASSFRTGILNNEQFF | TGCGCCAGCAGTTTTAGGACAGGGATCCTCAATAATGAGCAGTTCTTC | TRBV5-1 | NA | TRBJ2-1 | TRBD1
CASGPSTGLETQYF | TGTGCTAGTGGACCATCGACAGGGCTTGAGACCCAGTACTTC | TRBV12-5 | NA | TRBJ2-5 | TRBD1